The TCR beta chain described here comes from a study of blood T cells in healthy people across ages. Findings and limits, study-wide: The percentage of naive T cells correlated strongly with TCR beta diversity. The fall in TCR beta diversity per million T cells was roughly linear with age. Diversity was higher, and naive CD4+ cells more numerous, in long-lived donors than in aged donors.

V lost 5 bases, J lost 11 bases, and 13 bases lay in between. Germline CDR1 reads DFQATT; CDR2 reads SNEGSKA (reference sequence). The CDR3 totals 11 residues. A second PCR of about 6 to 12 cycles used a sample-barcoded 5' primer and a J-beta primer mix. Each cDNA molecule was tagged by a template-switch adaptor with 12 random nucleotides. TCRdb re-called the 5' RACE reads with MiXCR, one entry per CDR3 protein. This table has fewer than 950,000 distinct CDR3 sequences, under 40% appearing once. On this clonotype: Antigen: not known.

Sequences were obtained from blood. This sequence was found in a man younger than 30 in good health. V gene TRBV20-1 combines with J gene TRBJ2-1; a possible D gene is TRBD2 (6 bases). The CDR3 protein is CSAPLGGQQFF. For the CDR3, the DNA is TGCAGTGCTCCCCTGGGGGGACAGCAGTTCTTC.